The text below deals with one T cell receptor beta chain. Its antigen is currently unknown. Each CDR3 protein gets one entry after TCRdb re-called the 5' RACE reads with MiXCR. The sample shows a few hundred thousand distinct CDR3 sequences, 11% of them seen only once. The data originate from a study of CD8 T cells in ankylosing spondylitis. General study points: Earlier studies detected some motif variants in reactive arthritis synovial fluid and blood. Clones linked to disease were reported to show significant enrichment in matched ankylosing spondylitis synovial fluid.

Trimming cost V 5 bases and J 5 bases, with 18 bases left between them. There are 15 residues in the CDR3. The TCR comes from a female donor with ankylosing spondylitis or in good health (not recorded which). The V call is TRBV12-3 or TRBV12-4, the J call TRBJ2-5; D is possibly TRBD1 or TRBD2 (5 bases each). Input material: blood, either unsorted or a sorted T cell fraction (not recorded which). The CDR3 coding sequence is TGTGCCAGCAGTAAGAGGGACGGCGGGCGGGAGACCCAGTACTTC. This translates into CASSKRDGGRETQYF.